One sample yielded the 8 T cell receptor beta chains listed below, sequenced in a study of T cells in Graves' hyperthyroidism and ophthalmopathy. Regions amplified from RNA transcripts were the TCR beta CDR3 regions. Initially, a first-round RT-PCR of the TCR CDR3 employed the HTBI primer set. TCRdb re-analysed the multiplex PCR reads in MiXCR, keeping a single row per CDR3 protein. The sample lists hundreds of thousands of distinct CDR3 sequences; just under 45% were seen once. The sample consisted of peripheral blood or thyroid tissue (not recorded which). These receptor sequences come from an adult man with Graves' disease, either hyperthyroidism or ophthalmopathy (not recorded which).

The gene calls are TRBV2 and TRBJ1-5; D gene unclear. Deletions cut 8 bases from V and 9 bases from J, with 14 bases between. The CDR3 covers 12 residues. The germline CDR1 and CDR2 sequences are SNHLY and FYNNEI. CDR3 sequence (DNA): TGTGCCAGCGACCGTGGTCGCTCGCCCCAGCATTTT. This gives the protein CASDRGRSPQHF.

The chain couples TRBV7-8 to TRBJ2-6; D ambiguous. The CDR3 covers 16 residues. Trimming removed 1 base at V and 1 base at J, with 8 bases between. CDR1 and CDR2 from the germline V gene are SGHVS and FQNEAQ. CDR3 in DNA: TGTGCCAGCAGCTTAGGACATCCATCTGGGGCCAACGTCCTGACTTTC. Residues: CASSLGHPSGANVLTF. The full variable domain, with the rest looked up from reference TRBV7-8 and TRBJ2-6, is GAGVSQSPRYKVAKRGQDVALRCDPISGHVSLFWYQQALGQGPEFLTYFQNEAQLDKSGLPSDRFFAERPEGSVSTLKIQRTQQEDSAVYLCASSLGHPSGANVLTFGAGSRLTVL.

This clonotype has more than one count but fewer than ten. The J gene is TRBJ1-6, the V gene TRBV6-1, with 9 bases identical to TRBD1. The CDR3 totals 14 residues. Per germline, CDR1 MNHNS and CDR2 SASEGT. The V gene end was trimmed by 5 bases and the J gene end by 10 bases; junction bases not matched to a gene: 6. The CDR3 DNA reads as TGTGCCAGCAGTTACGAGACAGGGGGATCACCCCTCCACTTT. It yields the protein CASSYETGGSPLHF.

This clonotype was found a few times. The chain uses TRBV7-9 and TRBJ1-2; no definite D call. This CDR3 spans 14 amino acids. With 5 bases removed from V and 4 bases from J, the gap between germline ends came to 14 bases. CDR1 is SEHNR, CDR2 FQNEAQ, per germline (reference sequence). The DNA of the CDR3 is TGTGCCAGCAGCAAAACGGAGGGTACCTATGGCTACACCTTC. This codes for CASSKTEGTYGYTF.

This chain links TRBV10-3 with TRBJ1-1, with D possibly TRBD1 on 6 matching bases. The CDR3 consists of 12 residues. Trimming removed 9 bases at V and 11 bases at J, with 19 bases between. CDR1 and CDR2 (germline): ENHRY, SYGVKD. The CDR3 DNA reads TGTGCCATAGCATACAGGGAGAACAACGCTTTCTTT. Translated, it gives CAIAYRENNAFF.

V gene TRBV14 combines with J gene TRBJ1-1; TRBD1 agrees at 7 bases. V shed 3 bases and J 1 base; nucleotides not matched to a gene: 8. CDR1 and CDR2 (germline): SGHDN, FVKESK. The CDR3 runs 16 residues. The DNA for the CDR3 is TGTGCCAGCAGCCACCTCGGTCAGGGGGAGAACACTGAAGCTTTCTTT. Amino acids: CASSHLGQGENTEAFF.

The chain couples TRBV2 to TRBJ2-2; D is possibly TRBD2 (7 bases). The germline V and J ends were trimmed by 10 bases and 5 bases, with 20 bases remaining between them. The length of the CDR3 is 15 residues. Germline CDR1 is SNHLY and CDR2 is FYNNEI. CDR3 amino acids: CATSRDNGGTGELFF. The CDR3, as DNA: TGTGCCACCAGCCGGGACAACGGGGGGACCGGGGAGCTGTTTTTT.

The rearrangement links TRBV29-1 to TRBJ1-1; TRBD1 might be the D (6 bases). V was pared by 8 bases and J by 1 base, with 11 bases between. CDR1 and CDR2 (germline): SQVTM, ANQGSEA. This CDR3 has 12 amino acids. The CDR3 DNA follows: TGCAGCAGTTTGGGACAGAACACTGAAGCTTTCTTT. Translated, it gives CSSLGQNTEAFF.